Listed here are 10 T cell receptor beta chains from one sample, sequenced in a study of cytomegalovirus exposure and HLA in healthy donors. Primers included in the PCR were 60 Vbeta and 13 Jbeta primers. The data were produced by immunoSEQ multiplex PCR, yet TCRdb's version contains in-frame clones alone and is incomplete. This table holds some 170,000 clones, roughly 80% found once. Sequenced: PBMCs. These receptors were collected from a girl under 18 in good health and CMV-seropositive.

Only one count was recorded for this clone. The chain recombines TRBV6-5 with TRBJ2-1, with 10 bases lining up with TRBD2. The J segment lost 3 bases and the V segment lost 2 bases, leaving 4 bases of the junction unmatched. This CDR3 has 16 residues. CDR1 is MNHEY, CDR2 SVGAGI, per germline. CDR3 sequence: CASSYQPSGGYNEQFF. CDR3 nucleotide sequence: TGTGCCAGCAGTTACCAGCCTAGCGGGGGCTACAATGAGCAGTTCTTC.

The rearrangement joins TRBV4-1 to TRBJ1-1, with D uncertain. The length of the CDR3 is 14 residues. Trimming took 3 bases from V and 1 from J, leaving 9 bases between them. CDR1 MGHRA and CDR2 YSYEKL come from the germline V gene. The CDR3 DNA follows: TGCGCCAGCAGCCATCTCGGTCGGAACACTGAAGCTTTCTTT. Its protein product is CASSHLGRNTEAFF.

The gene calls are TRBV5-1 and TRBJ2-6; 10 bases map to TRBD1. CDR3 length: 17 residues. Trimming removed 4 bases from V and 4 bases from J; junction bases left unmatched: 8. The germline V gene has CDR1 SGHRS and CDR2 YFSETQ. CDR3 coding DNA: TGCGCCAGCAGCCGGGACAGGGGAGGATCCGGGGCCAACGTCCTGACTTTC. Its translation is CASSRDRGGSGANVLTF.

V usage is TRBV2 and J usage is TRBJ2-3, with D perhaps matching TRBD1 (6 bases). This CDR3 comprises 13 residues. Germline CDR1 is SNHLY and CDR2 is FYNNEI. The V and J ends lost 2 bases and 4 bases respectively, with 7 bases between them. CDR3 amino acids: CASSETGPDTQYF. CDR3 sequence (DNA): TGTGCCAGCAGTGAAACAGGGCCAGATACGCAGTATTTT.

This chain links TRBV7-3 with TRBJ2-7; 9 bases fit TRBD2. This CDR3 contains 14 residues. V gave up 6 bases and J gave up 2 bases; unmatched junction bases: 5. Germline CDR1 SGHTA, CDR2 FQGTGA. CDR3 sequence (DNA): TGTGCCAGCAGTCTCGCGGGAGGGGCCTACGAGCAGTACTTC. Translation: CASSLAGGAYEQYF.

The gene calls are TRBV28 and TRBJ1-5; tentative D call: TRBD1 (5 bases). This CDR3 contains 14 residues. Germline assignment: CDR1 MDHEN and CDR2 SYDVKM. The V gene lost 6 bases and the J gene lost 2 bases, with 11 bases spanning the gap. CDR3 coding DNA: TGTGCCAGCAGCCCCAGGGTTCGCAATCAGCCCCAGCATTTT. It codes for CASSPRVRNQPQHF.

The CDR3 nucleotides are TGCGCCAGCAGACCCGAAGTAGCCTACGAGCAGTACTTC. Translation: CASRPEVAYEQYF. The chain has TRBV5-1 and TRBJ2-7; D gene unclear. V was shortened by 5 bases and J by 2 bases, with 11 bases between the two germline ends. The CDR3 extends over 13 amino acids. Germline V gene lookup returns CDR1 SGHRS and CDR2 YFSETQ.

The V and J genes are TRBV5-1 and TRBJ2-3; D gene uncertain. CDR3 length: 14 residues. V was shortened by 0 bases and J by 0 bases, with 5 bases between the two germline ends. Germline V gene lookup returns CDR1 SGHRS and CDR2 YFSETQ. In nucleotides, the CDR3 is TGCGCCAGCAGCTTGGGACTGAGCACAGATACGCAGTATTTT. As protein: CASSLGLSTDTQYF.

The CDR3: CASQIWEYNEQFF. The CDR3 nucleotides read TGCGCCAGTCAAATTTGGGAGTACAATGAGCAGTTCTTC. The genes are TRBV10-2 and TRBJ2-1; TRBD2 might be the D (5 bases). The CDR3 length is 13 residues. Trimming pared 9 bases from V and 4 bases from J, leaving 13 bases between. CDR1 is WSHSY, CDR2 SAAADI, per germline.

The gene calls are TRBV29-1 and TRBJ2-5, with TRBD2 matching 7 bases. This CDR3 is 13 amino acids long. Germline assignment: CDR1 SQVTM and CDR2 ANQGSEA. J was trimmed by 0 bases and V by 5 bases; bases with no gene match: 3. CDR3 sequence reads: CSVREGNQETQYF. CDR3 in DNA: TGCAGCGTTAGGGAGGGGAACCAAGAGACCCAGTACTTC.